This T cell receptor beta chain was recovered during a study of blood T cell repertoires in COVID-19. Looking at the study overall: Collection of acute and convalescent COVID-19 samples took place in the United States, Italy and Spain. The analysed material was cDNA or gDNA that came from T cells, B-cell-depleted T cells, or PBMCs.

Germline CDR1 SGHVS, CDR2 FQNEAQ. This CDR3 region has 14 residues. V lost 3 bases and J lost 3, with 9 bases in between. TCRdb's copy holds only in-frame clones and misses some; the assay was immunoSEQ multiplex PCR. The profile shows around 200,000 clones, 70% to 80% of them singletons. The sample was peripheral blood. The TCR sequence derives from a woman aged 40-49 years with COVID-19, enrolled during active disease. The chain employs TRBV7-8 and TRBJ1-3, with D unclear. The CDR3 sequence is CASSFYGLGNTIYF. The CDR3 nucleotides are TGTGCCAGCAGCTTCTATGGTCTTGGAAACACCATATATTTT. Supplemented by reference TRBV7-8 and TRBJ1-3, the full variable domain reads GAGVSQSPRYKVAKRGQDVALRCDPISGHVSLFWYQQALGQGPEFLTYFQNEAQLDKSGLPSDRFFAERPEGSVSTLKIQRTQQEDSAVYLCASSFYGLGNTIYFGEGSWLTVV.